This T cell receptor (beta chain) originates from a study of T cell responses to AZD1222 COVID-19 vaccine. The assay was immunoSEQ multiplex PCR, and TCRdb's table has in-frame clones only and misses some. The repertoire holds around 150,000 clones, around 93% seen once, with 2% to 2.5% in the top ten. The sequences come from peripheral blood, collected on day 0 of AZD1222 vaccination. The receptor was derived from an adult in good health.

The CDR3, as DNA: TGCGCCAGCAGCTTGTACCTAGCGGGAGTGGATGAGCAGTTCTTC. Translation: CASSLYLAGVDEQFF. The rearrangement links TRBV5-1 to TRBJ2-1; 10 bases fit TRBD2. This CDR3 region has 15 residues. The V gene end was trimmed by 1 base and the J gene end by 8 bases; junction bases not matched to a gene: 6. Germline loops: CDR1 SGHRS, CDR2 YFSETQ.